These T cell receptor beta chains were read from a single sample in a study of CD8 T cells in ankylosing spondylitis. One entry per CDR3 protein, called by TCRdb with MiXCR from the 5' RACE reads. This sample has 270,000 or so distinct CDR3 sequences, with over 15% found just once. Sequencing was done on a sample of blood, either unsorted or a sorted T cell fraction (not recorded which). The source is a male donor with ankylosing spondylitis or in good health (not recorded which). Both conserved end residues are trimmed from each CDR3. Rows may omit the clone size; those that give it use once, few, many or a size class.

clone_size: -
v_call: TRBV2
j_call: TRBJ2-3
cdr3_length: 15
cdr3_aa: ASSESRLAGVFDTQY

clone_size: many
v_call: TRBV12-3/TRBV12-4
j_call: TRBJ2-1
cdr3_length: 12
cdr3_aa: ASSTRDNENEQF

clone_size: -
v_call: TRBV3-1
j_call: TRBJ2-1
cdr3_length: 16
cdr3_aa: ASSQDPPATSMYNEQF

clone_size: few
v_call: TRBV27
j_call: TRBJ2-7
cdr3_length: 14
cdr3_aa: ASSSGMGLSSYEQY

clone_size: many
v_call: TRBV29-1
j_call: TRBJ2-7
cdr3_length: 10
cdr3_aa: SVATDTYEQY

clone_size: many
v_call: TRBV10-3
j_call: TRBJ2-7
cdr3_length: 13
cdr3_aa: AISEVLGLKYEQY

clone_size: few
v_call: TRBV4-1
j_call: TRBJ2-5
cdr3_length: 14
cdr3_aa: ASPARLAGVWETQY

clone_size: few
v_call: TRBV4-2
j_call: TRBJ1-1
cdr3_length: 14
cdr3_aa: ASSQEMGRGRSEAF

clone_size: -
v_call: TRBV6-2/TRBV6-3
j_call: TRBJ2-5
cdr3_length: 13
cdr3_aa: ASSYRQGKPETQY

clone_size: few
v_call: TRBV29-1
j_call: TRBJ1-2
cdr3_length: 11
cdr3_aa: SVVDRVSYGYT

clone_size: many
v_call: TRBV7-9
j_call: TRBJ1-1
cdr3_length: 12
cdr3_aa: ASSLNQGYTEAF

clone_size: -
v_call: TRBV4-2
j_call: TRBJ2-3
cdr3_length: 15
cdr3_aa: ASSQDPPGQPTDTQY

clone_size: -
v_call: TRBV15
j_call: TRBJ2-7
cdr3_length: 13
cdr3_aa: ATSRASGKRYEQY

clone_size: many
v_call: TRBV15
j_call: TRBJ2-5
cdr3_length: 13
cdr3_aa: ATSRGLAGEETQY

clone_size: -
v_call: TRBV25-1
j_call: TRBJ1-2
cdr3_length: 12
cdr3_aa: ASSVQGGYYGYT

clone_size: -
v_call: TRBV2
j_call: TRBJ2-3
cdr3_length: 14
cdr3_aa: ASSNPGLATTDTQY

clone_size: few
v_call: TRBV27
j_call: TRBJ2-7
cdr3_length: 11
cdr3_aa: ASSMTGPYEQY

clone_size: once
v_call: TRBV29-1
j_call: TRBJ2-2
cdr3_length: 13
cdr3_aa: SVGSGQGNTGELF

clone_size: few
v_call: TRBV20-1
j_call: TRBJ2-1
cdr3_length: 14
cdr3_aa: SARRVDRESYNEQF

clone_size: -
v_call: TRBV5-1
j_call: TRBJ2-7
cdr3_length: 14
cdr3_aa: ASSILLAEKNYEQY

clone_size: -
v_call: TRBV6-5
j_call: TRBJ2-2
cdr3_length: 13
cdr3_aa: ASSYSGTGGGELF

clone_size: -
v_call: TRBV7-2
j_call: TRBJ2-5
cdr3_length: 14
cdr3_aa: ASSLAQGRGQETQY

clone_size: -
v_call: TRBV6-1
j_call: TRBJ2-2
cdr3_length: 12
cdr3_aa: ATHWQGDTGELF

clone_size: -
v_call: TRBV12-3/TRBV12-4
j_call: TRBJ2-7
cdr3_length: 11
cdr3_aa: ASSAGTFYEQY

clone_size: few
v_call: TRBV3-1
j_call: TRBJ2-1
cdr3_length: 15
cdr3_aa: ASSQDLTGVSYNEQF

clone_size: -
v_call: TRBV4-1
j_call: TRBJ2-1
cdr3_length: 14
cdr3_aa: ASSQEDGGSYNEQF

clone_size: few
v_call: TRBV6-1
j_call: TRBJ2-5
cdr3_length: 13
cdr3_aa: ASRTGTSGSETQY

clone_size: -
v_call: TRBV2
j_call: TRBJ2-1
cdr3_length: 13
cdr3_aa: ASSGLAGTLNEQF

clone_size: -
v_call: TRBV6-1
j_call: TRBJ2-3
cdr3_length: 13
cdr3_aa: ASSSGLSLFDTQY

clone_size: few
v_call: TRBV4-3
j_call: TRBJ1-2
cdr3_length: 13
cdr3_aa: ASSQDRYPFLGYT

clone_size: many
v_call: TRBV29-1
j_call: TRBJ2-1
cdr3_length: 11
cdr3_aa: SASGGYYNEQF

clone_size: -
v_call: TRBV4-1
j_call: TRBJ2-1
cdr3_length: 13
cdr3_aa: ASSQEGPLPHEQF

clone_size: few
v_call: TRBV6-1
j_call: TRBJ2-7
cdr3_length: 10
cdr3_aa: ASSEIVHEQY